These T cell receptor beta chains were read from a single sample in a study of CD8 T cells in ankylosing spondylitis. TCRdb re-derived calls from the 5' RACE reads in MiXCR, one entry per CDR3 protein. The sample includes some 350,000 distinct CDR3 sequences, about 14% of them seen just once. The sample comprised blood, either unsorted or a sorted T cell fraction (not recorded which). The receptor set was obtained from a male donor with ankylosing spondylitis or in good health (not recorded which). Both conserved end residues are trimmed from each CDR3. Fields, in order: V gene, clone size, J gene, CDR3 protein. For some rows the clone size is stated as once, few or many, or as a class when expanded; others skip it.

V: TRBV5-1
size: many
J: TRBJ1-5
CDR3: ASSCPEEPQH

V: TRBV12-3/TRBV12-4
size: many
J: TRBJ1-2
CDR3: ASSLGQGNTYYGYT

V: TRBV5-1
size: .
J: TRBJ1-1
CDR3: ASSLVGRGTTEAF

V: TRBV12-3/TRBV12-4
size: many
J: TRBJ1-6
CDR3: ASSLTGEAPLH

V: TRBV6-5
size: many
J: TRBJ1-1
CDR3: ASSYRRGEAF

V: TRBV18
size: few
J: TRBJ1-2
CDR3: ASSPPGVIGYGYT

V: TRBV9
size: few
J: TRBJ2-3
CDR3: ASSVDRVADTQY

V: TRBV5-1
size: .
J: TRBJ1-1
CDR3: ASSLIPGEWTEAF

V: TRBV3-1
size: few
J: TRBJ1-2
CDR3: ASSQTNYGYT

V: TRBV25-1
size: few
J: TRBJ2-3
CDR3: ASSDPPTSGIDTQY

V: TRBV10-3
size: .
J: TRBJ2-1
CDR3: AISAGGLSYNEQF

V: TRBV10-3
size: few
J: TRBJ1-1
CDR3: AISLGSTEAF

V: TRBV6-2/TRBV6-3
size: few
J: TRBJ2-2
CDR3: ASSYPLERESGELF

V: TRBV18
size: .
J: TRBJ2-7
CDR3: ASSPGDRLAYEQY

V: TRBV3-1
size: few
J: TRBJ1-5
CDR3: ASSQRTGLGGSNQPQH

V: TRBV4-1
size: .
J: TRBJ1-5
CDR3: ASSPGQGRGQPQH

V: TRBV12-3/TRBV12-4
size: many
J: TRBJ1-5
CDR3: ASSKTAGDQPQH

V: TRBV5-1
size: few
J: TRBJ2-5
CDR3: ASSLLGASGPEPQY

V: TRBV20-1
size: few
J: TRBJ1-5
CDR3: SARTGGEDQPQH

V: TRBV12-3/TRBV12-4
size: .
J: TRBJ2-3
CDR3: ASSSTHRVNTQY

V: TRBV6-1
size: few
J: TRBJ2-7
CDR3: ASSPPLKANEQY

V: TRBV6-1
size: few
J: TRBJ2-1
CDR3: ASSGMRTGWNEQF

V: TRBV12-3/TRBV12-4
size: few
J: TRBJ1-1
CDR3: ASSFKELNTEAF

V: TRBV25-1
size: .
J: TRBJ2-5
CDR3: ASSATSGGFETQY

V: TRBV7-9
size: few
J: TRBJ2-3
CDR3: ASSVGGPGYDTQY

V: TRBV4-1
size: .
J: TRBJ1-1
CDR3: ASSPIGGGTEAF

V: TRBV5-1
size: .
J: TRBJ2-6
CDR3: ASSFEVRASGANVLT

V: TRBV11-2
size: few
J: TRBJ2-4
CDR3: ASSLVRSGATKNIQY

V: TRBV12-3/TRBV12-4
size: few
J: TRBJ1-1
CDR3: ASNPNRVFHKGI

V: TRBV4-1
size: .
J: TRBJ1-1
CDR3: ASSQDFSRVMNTEAF

V: TRBV5-1
size: .
J: TRBJ1-2
CDR3: ASCRDPGGVSNYGYT

V: TRBV9
size: few
J: TRBJ2-3
CDR3: ATNRGWSTDTQY

V: TRBV4-1
size: many
J: TRBJ1-1
CDR3: ASSRHRDGEAF

V: TRBV15
size: few
J: TRBJ2-5
CDR3: ATSSSTHQGTQY

V: TRBV18
size: .
J: TRBJ2-5
CDR3: ASSLTGTGIKETQY

V: TRBV4-1
size: .
J: TRBJ2-2
CDR3: ASSQEEVSSTGELF

V: TRBV18
size: once
J: TRBJ2-5
CDR3: ASSPGFETQY

V: TRBV7-2
size: few
J: TRBJ2-3
CDR3: ASSPTTGDTQY

V: TRBV4-2
size: .
J: TRBJ2-1
CDR3: ASSQGPSSSNEQF

V: TRBV20-1
size: few
J: TRBJ1-2
CDR3: SARGEGDGGTPYGYT

V: TRBV10-3
size: .
J: TRBJ2-7
CDR3: AIRPGQGYEQY

V: TRBV18
size: .
J: TRBJ2-1
CDR3: ASSPRTSGGTRSSYNEQF

V: TRBV20-1
size: .
J: TRBJ2-3
CDR3: SAGGGVLDTQY

V: TRBV27
size: few
J: TRBJ1-6
CDR3: ASSRGTSYSPLH

V: TRBV7-2
size: few
J: TRBJ2-7
CDR3: ASSLPDSRTYEQY

V: TRBV5-1
size: few
J: TRBJ2-7
CDR3: AGLLAGATSYEQY

V: TRBV3-1
size: .
J: TRBJ2-3
CDR3: ACSRQGEFRDTQY

V: TRBV18
size: few
J: TRBJ2-1
CDR3: ASSPLHLDNEQF

V: TRBV25-1
size: few
J: TRBJ2-3
CDR3: ASSASGGDRGTQY

V: TRBV4-1
size: .
J: TRBJ2-3
CDR3: ASSRVADTQY

V: TRBV7-8
size: .
J: TRBJ1-1
CDR3: ASTLTDMNTEAF

V: TRBV20-1
size: few
J: TRBJ2-1
CDR3: SARTSGPYNEQF

V: TRBV28
size: many
J: TRBJ2-1
CDR3: ASRKGYNEQF

V: TRBV13
size: few
J: TRBJ2-1
CDR3: ASSLEAGGYPSSYNEQF

V: TRBV11-2
size: .
J: TRBJ2-1
CDR3: ASSRTGTSGHNEQF